The present T cell receptor (beta chain) was sequenced within a study of T cell repertoires in aging, cancer and after chemotherapy. Points on this clonotype: A read error may be the cause here, since a much bigger clone is one base away.

Peripheral blood genomic DNA, not sorted cells or RNA, was the template. V lost 1 base to trimming and J lost 3 bases, with 6 bases between them. CDR3 length: 12 amino acids. Germline V gives CDR1 GTSNPN, CDR2 SVGIG (reference sequence). TRB rearrangements spanning V, D and J were amplified using mixed TRB-A/B primers. A single record per CDR3 protein comes from TCRdb applying MiXCR to the multiplex PCR reads. Here the sample spans thousands of distinct CDR3 sequences, approximately 40% being singletons. This rearrangement joins TRBV30 to TRBJ1-2; D is unresolved. The clonotype was recovered from a human donor with a blood cancer. Sequencing was carried out using blood. CDR3 DNA sequence: TGTGCCTGGAGTGAACAGCACTATGGCTACACCTTC. This translates into CAWSEQHYGYTF.